This TCR beta chain was sequenced during a study of blood T cell repertoires in COVID-19 (dated by TCRdb to 2020 to 2021). Regarding the complete study: Samples from collaborators originated in the United States, Italy and Spain and spanned both the acute and convalescent phases of COVID-19. The sample metadata nearly always contained a de-identified subject ID, COVID-19 status, age in years and sex. The dataset comprised deeply sampled blood TCRbeta repertoires from subjects exposed to, actively infected with, or recovered from COVID-19. Where available, HLA class I and class II types were obtained from metadata supplied by the sample provider rather than from assay-based typing. The samples were drawn from the first 160 participants of the ongoing ImmuneRACE study and from 950 to 1,500 subjects provided by 6 global collaborators. The repertoires were made available in a free public database intended to serve as a resource for research on the immune response to SARS-CoV-2. The material from the prospective study consisted of cDNA or gDNA derived from T cells, B-cell-depleted T cells, or PBMCs. General study outcomes and caveats: How much clinical and demographic metadata was included differed by source and by participant, and the metadata was provided uncurated.

This clone has a single count. Its target antigen remains unknown. The record has no base qualities; no much larger clone is one base away. Each collaborating institution followed its own protocols to collect whole blood in K2EDTA tubes. For TCRbeta analysis, collaborator samples were shipped as frozen whole blood, as isolated PBMCs, or as DNA extracted from either sample type. The immunoSEQ Assay, a bias-controlled multiplex PCR, was used to amplify TCRbeta CDR3 regions from genomic DNA. As for the original processing: The number of nucleated cells in each sample was estimated by amplification of reference gene primers within the assay. Sequence reads were collapsed and filtered to measure the absolute abundance of every unique TCRbeta CDR3 rearrangement. For each sample, productive Simpson clonality was calculated as the square root of Simpson's diversity index over productive rearrangements. The table was pulled from immuneACCESS by TCRdb, which kept in-frame rearrangements only. Such tables lose some clones; where checked, under half of the loss comes from unresolved V genes, and the rest has no known cause. For V, J and clone size, that table is used; D and trimming come from the DNA. For this sample there are about 260,000 clones; approximately 90% appear just once. 3.6% of the sample is in the top ten clones.

V trim: 6 bases; J trim: 4 bases; unmatched bases: 8. Reading the germline V gene gives CDR1 MDHEN and CDR2 SYDVKM. From cysteine to phenylalanine, the CDR3 is 14 amino acids long. Only the CDR3 DNA stays, 42 bases, in frame from base 1. Specimen: peripheral blood. Recombination connected TRBV28 to TRBJ2-7, with 8 central nucleotides matching TRBD1. This receptor was taken from a young man with active or convalescent COVID-19. The DNA sequence reads TGTGCCAGCAGCCAGGGGGCCGTTCCTTACGAGCAGTACTTC. The encoded protein is CASSQGAVPYEQYF.